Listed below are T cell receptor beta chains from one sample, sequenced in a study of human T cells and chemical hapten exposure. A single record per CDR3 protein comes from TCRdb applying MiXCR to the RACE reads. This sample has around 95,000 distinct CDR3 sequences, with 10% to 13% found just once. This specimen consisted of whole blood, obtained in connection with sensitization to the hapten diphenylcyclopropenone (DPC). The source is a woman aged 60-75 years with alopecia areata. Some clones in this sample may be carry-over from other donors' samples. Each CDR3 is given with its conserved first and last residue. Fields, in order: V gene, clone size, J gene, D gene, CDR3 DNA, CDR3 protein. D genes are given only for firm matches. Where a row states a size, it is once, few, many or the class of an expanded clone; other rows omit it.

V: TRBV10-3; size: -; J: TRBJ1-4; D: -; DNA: TGTGCCACCGGTGGGGCAGCAACTAATGAAAAACTGTTTTTT; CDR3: CATGGAATNEKLFF
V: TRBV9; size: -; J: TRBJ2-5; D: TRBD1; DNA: TGTGCCAGCAGCGTAGACCCCAGGGACAGGGACCAAGAGACCCAGTACTTC; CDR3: CASSVDPRDRDQETQYF
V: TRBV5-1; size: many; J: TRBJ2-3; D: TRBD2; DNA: TGCGCCAGCAGCGGGGGACTAGCGGGGAACACAGATACGCAGTATTTT; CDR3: CASSGGLAGNTDTQYF
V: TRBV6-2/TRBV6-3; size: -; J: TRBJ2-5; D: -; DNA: TGTGCCAGCAGGGGGAGCGGGTTATCTCAAGAGACCCAGTACTTC; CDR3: CASRGSGLSQETQYF
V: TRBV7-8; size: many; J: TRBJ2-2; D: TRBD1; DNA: TGTGCCAGCAGCTATCCCCGGGACAGGGGTACCACCGGGGAGCTGTTTTTT; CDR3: CASSYPRDRGTTGELFF
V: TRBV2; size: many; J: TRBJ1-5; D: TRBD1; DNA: TGTGCCAGCAGCTCGGACAGGGATAGCAATCAGCCCCAGCATTTT; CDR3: CASSSDRDSNQPQHF
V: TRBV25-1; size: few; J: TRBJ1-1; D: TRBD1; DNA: TGTGCCAGCAGTGAGGATGGGACAGCAGACACTGAAGCTTTCTTT; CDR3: CASSEDGTADTEAFF
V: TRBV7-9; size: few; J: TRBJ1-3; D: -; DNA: TGTGCCAGCAGCTTAGCGCGGTTTGCCACAAACTCTGGAAACACCATATATTTT; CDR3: CASSLARFATNSGNTIYF
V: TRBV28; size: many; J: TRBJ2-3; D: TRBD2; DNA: TGTGCCAGCAGTCCACCGGGACTAGCGGGCACAGATACGCAGTATTTT; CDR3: CASSPPGLAGTDTQYF
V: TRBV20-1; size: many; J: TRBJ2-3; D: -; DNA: TGCAGTGCTAGAGGACTAGTTTTAACAGATACGCAGTATTTT; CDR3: CSARGLVLTDTQYF
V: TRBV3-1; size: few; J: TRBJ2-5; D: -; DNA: TGTGCCAGCAGTCCCGAGGTTGGGACCGGTCAAGAGACCCAGTACTTC; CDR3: CASSPEVGTGQETQYF
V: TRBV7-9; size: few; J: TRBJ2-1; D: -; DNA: TGTGCCAGCAGCCCCGGACGGGGAGGTTACAATGAGCAGTTCTTC; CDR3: CASSPGRGGYNEQFF
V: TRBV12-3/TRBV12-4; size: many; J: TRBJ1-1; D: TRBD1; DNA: TGTGCCAGCAGTTCCGGCCAGGGACAGGGTAGTACTGAAGCTTTCTTT; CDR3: CASSSGQGQGSTEAFF
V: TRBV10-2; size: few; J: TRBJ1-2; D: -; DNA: TGCGCCAGCAGAGGCGCTCCGAACTATGGCTACACCTTC; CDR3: CASRGAPNYGYTF
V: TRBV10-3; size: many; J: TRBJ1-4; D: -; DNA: TGTGCCATCAGTGGGGCAGGGGCTGAAAAACTGTTTTTT; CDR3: CAISGAGAEKLFF
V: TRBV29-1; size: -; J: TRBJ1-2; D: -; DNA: TGCAGCGTTGAATCTTGGATAGGGCCCCAGACTGGCTACACCTTC; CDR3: CSVESWIGPQTGYTF
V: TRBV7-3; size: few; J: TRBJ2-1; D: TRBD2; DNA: TGTGCCAGCAGCACGGGACTAGCGGGGGGCCAGAGCTCCTACAATGAGCAGTTCTTC; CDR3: CASSTGLAGGQSSYNEQFF
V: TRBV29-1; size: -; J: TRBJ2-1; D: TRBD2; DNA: TGCAGCGCGAGAAAGGGACTAGCAGAACCGGGGTTCTTC; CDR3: CSARKGLAEPGFF
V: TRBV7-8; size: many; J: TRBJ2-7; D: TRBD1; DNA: TGTGCCAGCAGCACCAGGACAGGGTGGTTCTACGAGCAGTACTTC; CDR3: CASSTRTGWFYEQYF
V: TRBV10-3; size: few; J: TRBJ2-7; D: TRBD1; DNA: TGTGCCTCCACAGGGGCTTCCTACGAGCAGTACTTC; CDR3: CASTGASYEQYF
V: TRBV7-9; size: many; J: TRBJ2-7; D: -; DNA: TGTGCCAGCAGCCCCTCTGAGGGTGGGGATGAGCAGTACTTC; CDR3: CASSPSEGGDEQYF
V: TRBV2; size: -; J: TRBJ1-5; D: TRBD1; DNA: TGTGCCTCCCGACAGGGGGAGAGCCTGCCCCAGCATTTT; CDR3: CASRQGESLPQHF
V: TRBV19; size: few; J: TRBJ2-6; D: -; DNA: TGTGCCAGTAGTGAAGCAGGTGGTTTCTCTGGGGCCAACGTCCTGACTTTC; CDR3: CASSEAGGFSGANVLTF
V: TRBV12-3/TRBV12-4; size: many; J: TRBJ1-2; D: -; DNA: TGTGCCAGCAGTTTCACCGGGACCGCTGGCTACACCTTC; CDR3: CASSFTGTAGYTF
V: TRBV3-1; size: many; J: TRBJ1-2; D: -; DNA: TGTGCCAGCAGCCAACGTATTCAGGGATTGACGGGCTACACCTTC; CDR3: CASSQRIQGLTGYTF
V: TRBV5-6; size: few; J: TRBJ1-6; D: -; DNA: TGTGCCAGCAGCTTTAGCGAGTCACCCCTCCACTTT; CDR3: CASSFSESPLHF
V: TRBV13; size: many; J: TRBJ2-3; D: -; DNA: TGTGCCAGCAGCTTAGGCTCGAACACAGATACGCAGTATTTT; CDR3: CASSLGSNTDTQYF
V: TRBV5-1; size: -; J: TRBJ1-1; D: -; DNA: TGCGCCAGCAGCGGGGGGACACTTTCTAGCACTGAAGCTTTCTTT; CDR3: CASSGGTLSSTEAFF
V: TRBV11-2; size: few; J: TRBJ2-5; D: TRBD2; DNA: TGTGCCAGCAGGGGGTGGTCTAGCGGATATTCCCAGTACTTC; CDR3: CASRGWSSGYSQYF
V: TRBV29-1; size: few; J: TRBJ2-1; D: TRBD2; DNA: TGCAGCGTTGTAGGGGTGGCTAGCGGGGGCCTTTACAATGAGCAGTTCTTC; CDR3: CSVVGVASGGLYNEQFF
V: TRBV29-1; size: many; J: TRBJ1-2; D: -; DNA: TGCAGCGTAAGAGGGCCAGTCTATGGCTACACCTTC; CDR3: CSVRGPVYGYTF
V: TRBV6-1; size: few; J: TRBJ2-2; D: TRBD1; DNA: TGTGCCAGTACCCCCGGGACAGCGAACACCGGGGAGCTGTTTTTT; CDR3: CASTPGTANTGELFF
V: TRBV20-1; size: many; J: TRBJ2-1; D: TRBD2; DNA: TGCAGTGCCCGCAGCGGGGGGGGCCGTCTCAATGAGCAGTTCTTC; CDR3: CSARSGGGRLNEQFF
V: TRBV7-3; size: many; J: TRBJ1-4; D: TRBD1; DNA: TGTGCCAGCAGCCAGGGGACAGGGCGAGAAAAACTGTTTTTT; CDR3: CASSQGTGREKLFF
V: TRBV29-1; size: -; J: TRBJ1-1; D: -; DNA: TGCAGCGTGAGAGGGGGGCGATCACCAAACACTGAAGCTTTCTTT; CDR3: CSVRGGRSPNTEAFF
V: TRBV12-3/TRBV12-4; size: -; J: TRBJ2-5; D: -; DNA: TGTGCCAGGACACCACCGAGGGGAGGAGAGACCCAGTACTTC; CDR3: CARTPPRGGETQYF
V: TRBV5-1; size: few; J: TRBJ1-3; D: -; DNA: TGCGCCAGCAGCTTGACTATCTCTGGAAACACCATATATTTT; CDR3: CASSLTISGNTIYF
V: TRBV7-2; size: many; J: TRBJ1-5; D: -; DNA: TGTGCCAGCAGCTTAGGTGGGGGTCGAAGCAATCAGCCCCAGCATTTT; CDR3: CASSLGGGRSNQPQHF
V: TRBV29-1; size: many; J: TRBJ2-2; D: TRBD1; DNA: TGCAGCGTTTCCGATACGGACAGGTTTCATGCCGGGGAGCTGTTTTTT; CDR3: CSVSDTDRFHAGELFF
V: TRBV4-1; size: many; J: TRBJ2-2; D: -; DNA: TGCGCCAGCAGCCAAGGGCAGGGGAGCACCGGGGAGCTGTTTTTT; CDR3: CASSQGQGSTGELFF
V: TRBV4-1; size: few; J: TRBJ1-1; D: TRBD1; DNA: TGCGCCAGCGGGGACAGGGGATGGCCTGAAGCTTTCTTT; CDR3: CASGDRGWPEAFF